This T cell receptor (beta chain) derives from a study of beta chain features in type 1 diabetes. Losses at the gene ends were 3 bases for V and 5 bases for J; bases not matched to a gene: 8. Per germline, CDR1 SEHNR and CDR2 FQNEAQ (reference sequence). CDR3 length equals 16 residues. Every bit of the isolated RNA underwent reverse transcription, so sequencing read expressed TCRB transcripts. Profiled with immunoSEQ multiplex PCR; TCRdb holds only in-frame clones, not every one. The sample holds about 620,000 clones, 15% to 18% seen once. The receptor was isolated from a young man in good health. The rearrangement uses TRBV7-9 and TRBJ2-3; 10 nucleotides agree with TRBD1. Sequencing was done on a sample of naive CD4+ T cells from blood. The CDR3 protein is CASSLAGTGVRDTQYF. CDR3 bases: TGTGCCAGCAGCTTGGCCGGGACAGGGGTGAGAGATACGCAGTATTTT.